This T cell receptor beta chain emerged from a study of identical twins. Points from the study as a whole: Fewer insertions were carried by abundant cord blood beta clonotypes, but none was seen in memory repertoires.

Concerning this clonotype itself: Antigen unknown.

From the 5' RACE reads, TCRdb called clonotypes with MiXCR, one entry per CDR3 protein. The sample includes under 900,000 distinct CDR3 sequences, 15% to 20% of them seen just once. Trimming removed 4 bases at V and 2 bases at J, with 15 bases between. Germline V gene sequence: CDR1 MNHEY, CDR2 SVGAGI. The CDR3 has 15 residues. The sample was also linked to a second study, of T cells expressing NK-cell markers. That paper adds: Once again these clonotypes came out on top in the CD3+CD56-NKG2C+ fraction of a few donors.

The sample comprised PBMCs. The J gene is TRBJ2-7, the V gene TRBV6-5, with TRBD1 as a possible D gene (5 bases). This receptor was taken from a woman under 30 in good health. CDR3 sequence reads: CASSLDDSATYEQYF. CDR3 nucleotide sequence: TGTGCCAGCAGTTTGGACGACAGTGCTACCTACGAGCAGTACTTC.